The 6 T cell receptor beta chains in this list originate from one sample, sequenced in a study of blood T cell repertoires in COVID-19. This table comes from immunoSEQ multiplex PCR, and its TCRdb copy is limited to in-frame clones, with some not included. Of about 43,000 clones in the sample, roughly 90% were seen once. Material for sequencing was peripheral blood. Every receptor here comes from a man between 60 and 70 years old with active COVID-19.

The J gene is TRBJ1-1, the V gene TRBV21-1. TRBV21-1 is a documented pseudogene. This CDR3 region has 14 residues. CDR3 nucleotide sequence: TGTGCCAGCAGCAAACGCGCGGAGAACACTGAAGCTTTCTTT. Amino acid sequence: CASSKRAENTEAFF.

The V gene is TRBV28, the J gene TRBJ1-5; the match to TRBD1 covers 9 bases. V lost 5 bases, J lost 5 bases, and 1 base stayed unmatched. CDR1 is MDHEN and CDR2 is SYDVKM in the germline V gene. The CDR3 spans 13 residues. CDR3 sequence reads: CASSGDRDQPQHF. The DNA of the CDR3 is TGTGCCAGCAGTGGGGACAGGGATCAGCCCCAGCATTTT.

The CDR3 sequence is CASSPIGKPGTSGRQETQYF. The CDR3 bases are TGTGCCAGCAGCCCCATTGGGAAACCCGGGACTAGCGGGAGGCAAGAGACCCAGTACTTC. The chain recombines TRBV28 with TRBJ2-5; TRBD2 agrees at 15 bases. The CDR3 loop spans 20 amino acids. V shed 6 bases and J 2 bases; nucleotides not matched to a gene: 16. Looked up from germline, CDR1 is MDHEN and CDR2 is SYDVKM.

This rearrangement joins TRBV7-3 to TRBJ1-2, with TRBD1 as a possible D gene (5 bases). V lost 5 bases and J 0 bases, leaving 10 bases between the germline ends. From germline, CDR1 is SGHTA and CDR2 FQGTGA. The CDR3 has 14 amino acids. CDR3 sequence reads: CASSRDSTNYGYTF. The CDR3 DNA follows: TGTGCCAGCAGCCGAGACAGTACTAACTATGGCTACACCTTC.

This chain joins TRBV9 and TRBJ2-5, with D possibly matching TRBD1 (6 bases). Trimming stripped 0 bases from V and 5 bases from J, with 11 bases between. Germline CDR1 reads SGDLS; CDR2 reads YYNGEE. This CDR3 spans 14 amino acids. CDR3 nucleotide sequence: TGTGCCAGCAGCGTAGAAGGGCAGGGGGAGACCCAGTACTTC. Translating it yields CASSVEGQGETQYF.

The chain uses TRBV6-5 and TRBJ2-5, with 8 bases identical to TRBD1. The V gene's germline CDR1 is MNHEY and CDR2 SVGAGI. V gave up 8 bases and J gave up 4 bases; unmatched junction bases: 12. The CDR3 runs to 15 residues. The CDR3 DNA sequence: TGTGCCAGCTCAGGGGGCAGTCTATCGCCAGAGACCCAGTACTTC. Translated, it gives CASSGGSLSPETQYF.